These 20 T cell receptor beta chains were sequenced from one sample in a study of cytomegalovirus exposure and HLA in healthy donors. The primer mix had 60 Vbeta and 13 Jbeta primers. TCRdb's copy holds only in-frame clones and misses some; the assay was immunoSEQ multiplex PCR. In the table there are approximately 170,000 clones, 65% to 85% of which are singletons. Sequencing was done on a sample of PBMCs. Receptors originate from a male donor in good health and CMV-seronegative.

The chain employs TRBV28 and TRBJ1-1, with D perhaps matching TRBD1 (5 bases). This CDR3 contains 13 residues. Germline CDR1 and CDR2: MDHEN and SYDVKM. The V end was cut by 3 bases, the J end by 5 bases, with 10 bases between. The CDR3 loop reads CASSLNRGTEAFF. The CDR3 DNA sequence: TGTGCCAGCAGTTTGAATCGGGGGACTGAAGCTTTCTTT. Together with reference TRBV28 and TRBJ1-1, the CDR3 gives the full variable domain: DVKVTQSSRYLVKRTGEKVFLECVQDMDHENMFWYRQDPGLGLRLIYFSYDVKMKEKGDIPEGYSVSREKKERFSLILESASTNQTSMYLCASSLNRGTEAFFGQGTRLTVV.

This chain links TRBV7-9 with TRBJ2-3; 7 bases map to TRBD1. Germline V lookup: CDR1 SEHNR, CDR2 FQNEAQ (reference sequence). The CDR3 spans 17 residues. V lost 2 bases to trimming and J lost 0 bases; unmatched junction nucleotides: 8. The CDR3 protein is CASSLKPGQISTDTQYF. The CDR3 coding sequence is TGTGCCAGCAGCTTAAAACCGGGACAGATAAGCACAGATACGCAGTATTTT.

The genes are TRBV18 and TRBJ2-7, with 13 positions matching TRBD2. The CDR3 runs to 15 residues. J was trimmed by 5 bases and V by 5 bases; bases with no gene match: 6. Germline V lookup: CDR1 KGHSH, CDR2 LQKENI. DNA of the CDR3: TGTGCCAGCTCAGGTCGACTAGCGGGGGGCAACGAGCAGTACTTC. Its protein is CASSGRLAGGNEQYF.

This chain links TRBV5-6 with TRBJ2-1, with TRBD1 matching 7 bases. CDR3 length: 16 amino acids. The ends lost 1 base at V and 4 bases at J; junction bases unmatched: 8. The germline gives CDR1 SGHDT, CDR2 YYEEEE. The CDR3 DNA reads TGTGCCAGCAGCTTGTTTCATGACAGGGCTTACAATGAGCAGTTCTTC. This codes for CASSLFHDRAYNEQFF.

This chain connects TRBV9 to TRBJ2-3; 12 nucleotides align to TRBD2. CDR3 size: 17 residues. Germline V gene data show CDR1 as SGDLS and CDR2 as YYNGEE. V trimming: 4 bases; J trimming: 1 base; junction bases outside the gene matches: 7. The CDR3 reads CASSQNRLAGGTDTQYF. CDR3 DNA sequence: TGTGCCAGCAGCCAAAATCGACTAGCGGGGGGCACAGATACGCAGTATTTT.

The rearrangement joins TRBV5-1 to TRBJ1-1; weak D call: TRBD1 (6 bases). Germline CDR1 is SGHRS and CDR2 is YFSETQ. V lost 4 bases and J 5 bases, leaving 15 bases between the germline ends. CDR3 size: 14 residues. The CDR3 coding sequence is TGCGCCAGCAGCGTACAGACAGGACATACTGAAGCTTTCTTT. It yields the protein CASSVQTGHTEAFF.

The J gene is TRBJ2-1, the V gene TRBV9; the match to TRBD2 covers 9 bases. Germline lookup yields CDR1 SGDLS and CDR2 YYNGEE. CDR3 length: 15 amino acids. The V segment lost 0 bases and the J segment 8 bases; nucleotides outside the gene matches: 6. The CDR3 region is CASSVEGLAGDEQFF. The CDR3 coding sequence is TGTGCCAGCAGCGTAGAGGGACTAGCCGGCGATGAGCAGTTCTTC.

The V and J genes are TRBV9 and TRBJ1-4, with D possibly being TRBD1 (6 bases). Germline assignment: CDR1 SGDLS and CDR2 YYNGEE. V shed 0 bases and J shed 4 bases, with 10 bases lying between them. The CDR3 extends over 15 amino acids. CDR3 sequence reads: CASSVGGRINEKLFF. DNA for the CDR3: TGTGCCAGCAGCGTAGGGGGGCGCATTAATGAAAAACTGTTTTTT.

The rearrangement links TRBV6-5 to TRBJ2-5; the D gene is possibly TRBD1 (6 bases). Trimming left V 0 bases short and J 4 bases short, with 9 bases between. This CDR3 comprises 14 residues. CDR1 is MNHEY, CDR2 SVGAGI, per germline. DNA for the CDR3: TGTGCCAGCAGTTACTCGACAGGATTAGAGACCCAGTACTTC. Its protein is CASSYSTGLETQYF.

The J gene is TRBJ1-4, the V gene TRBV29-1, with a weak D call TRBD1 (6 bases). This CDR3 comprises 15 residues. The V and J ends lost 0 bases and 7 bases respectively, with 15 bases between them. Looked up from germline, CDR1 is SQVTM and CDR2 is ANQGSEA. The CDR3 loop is CSVEDKGGTGEKLFF. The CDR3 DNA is TGCAGCGTTGAAGATAAGGGGGGGACGGGTGAAAAACTGTTTTTT.

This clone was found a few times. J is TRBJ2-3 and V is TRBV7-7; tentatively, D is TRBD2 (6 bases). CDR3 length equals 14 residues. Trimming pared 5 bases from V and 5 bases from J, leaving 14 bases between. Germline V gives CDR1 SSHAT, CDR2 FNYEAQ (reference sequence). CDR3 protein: CASSLRTGRDTQYF. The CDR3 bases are TGTGCCAGCAGCCTACGGACCGGGAGAGATACGCAGTATTTT.

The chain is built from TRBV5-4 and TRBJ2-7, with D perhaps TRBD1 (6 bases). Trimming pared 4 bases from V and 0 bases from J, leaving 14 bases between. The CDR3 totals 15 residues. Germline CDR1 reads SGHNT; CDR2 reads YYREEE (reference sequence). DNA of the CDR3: TGTGCCAGCAGCGCGAGTCCACAGGGCTCCTACGAGCAGTACTTC. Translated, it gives CASSASPQGSYEQYF.

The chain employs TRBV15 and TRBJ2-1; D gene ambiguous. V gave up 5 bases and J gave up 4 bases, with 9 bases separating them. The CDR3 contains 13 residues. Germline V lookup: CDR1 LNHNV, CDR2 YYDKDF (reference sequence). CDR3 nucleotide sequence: TGTGCCACCAGCCGGAGCAATTACAATGAGCAGTTCTTC. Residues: CATSRSNYNEQFF.

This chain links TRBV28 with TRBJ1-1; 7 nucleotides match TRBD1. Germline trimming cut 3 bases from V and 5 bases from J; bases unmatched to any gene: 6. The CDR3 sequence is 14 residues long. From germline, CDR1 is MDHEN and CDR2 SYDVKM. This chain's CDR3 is CASSFSRGATEAFF. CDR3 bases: TGTGCCAGCAGTTTTTCCAGGGGGGCAACTGAAGCTTTCTTT.

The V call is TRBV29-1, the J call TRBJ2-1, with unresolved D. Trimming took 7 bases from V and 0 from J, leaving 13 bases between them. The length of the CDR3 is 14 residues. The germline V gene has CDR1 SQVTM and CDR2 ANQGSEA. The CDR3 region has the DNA TGCAGCGCAGCTGACACCAGCTCCTACAATGAGCAGTTCTTC. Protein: CSAADTSSYNEQFF.

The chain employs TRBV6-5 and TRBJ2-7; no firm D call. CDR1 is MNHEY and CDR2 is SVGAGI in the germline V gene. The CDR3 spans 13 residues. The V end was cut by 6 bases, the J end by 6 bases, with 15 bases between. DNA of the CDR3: TGTGCCAGCAGATCACTCGCTAGTCGCGAGCAGTACTTC. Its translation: CASRSLASREQYF.

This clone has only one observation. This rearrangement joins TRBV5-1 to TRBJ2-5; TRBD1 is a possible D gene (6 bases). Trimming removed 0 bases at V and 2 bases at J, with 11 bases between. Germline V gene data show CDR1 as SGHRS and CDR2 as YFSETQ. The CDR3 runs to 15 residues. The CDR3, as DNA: TGCGCCAGCAGCTTGGGGCCGGACAGACAAGAGACCCAGTACTTC. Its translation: CASSLGPDRQETQYF.

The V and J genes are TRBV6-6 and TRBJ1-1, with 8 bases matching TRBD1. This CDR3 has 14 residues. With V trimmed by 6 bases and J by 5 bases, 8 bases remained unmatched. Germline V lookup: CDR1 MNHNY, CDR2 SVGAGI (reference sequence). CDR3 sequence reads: CASRDDRGGTEAFF. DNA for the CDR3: TGTGCCAGCAGGGATGACAGGGGTGGTACTGAAGCTTTCTTT.

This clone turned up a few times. CDR3 protein: CASSLPTGSTEAFF. As DNA, the CDR3 is TGTGCCAGCAGCTTACCGACAGGGAGTACTGAAGCTTTCTTT. J is TRBJ1-1 and V is TRBV5-6, with 7 bases aligning to TRBD1. This CDR3 spans 14 amino acids. The germline V gene encodes CDR1 SGHDT and CDR2 YYEEEE. V gave up 2 bases and J gave up 5 bases; unmatched junction bases: 6. The full variable domain, completed using reference TRBV5-6 and TRBJ1-1, is DAGVTQSPTHLIKTRGQQVTLRCSPKSGHDTVSWYQQALGQGPQFIFQYYEEEERQRGNFPDRFSGHQFPNYSSELNVNALLLGDSALYLCASSLPTGSTEAFFGQGTRLTVV.

CDR3 bases: TGTGCCAGCAGCTTGGGAGGTACCTACGAGCAGTACTTC. Translating it yields CASSLGGTYEQYF. The chain recombines TRBV11-2 with TRBJ2-7; D possibly corresponds to TRBD2 (6 bases). V was cut by 3 bases and J by 2 bases, with 8 bases left in between. The CDR3 extends over 13 amino acids. Germline CDR1 SGHAT, CDR2 FQNNGV.